This TCR beta chain derives from a study of molecular identifiers for immune sequencing clone quantification. The table lists this clonotype with many counts. Trimming cost V 5 bases and J 5 bases; bases outside gene matches: 3. The CDR3 has 12 residues. The germline V gene has CDR1 SEHNR and CDR2 FQNEAQ (reference sequence). MiXCR was run by TCRdb on the PCR reads, yielding one entry per CDR3 protein. The sample records 90,000 or so distinct CDR3 sequences, about 23% being singletons. Sequencing used naive CD8+ T cells from blood, with Jurkat cell RNA spiked in. Subset given: FACS-sorted CD8+CD4-CCR7+CD45RA+ naive T cells. The J gene is TRBJ2-7, the V gene TRBV7-9; 7 bases are shared with TRBD1. The source of this sequence is a human donor in good health. Some libraries in this study had Jurkat cell RNA spiked in. The CDR3 DNA is TGTGCCAGCAGCCGTACAGGGGACGAGCAGTACTTC. Protein: CASSRTGDEQYF.